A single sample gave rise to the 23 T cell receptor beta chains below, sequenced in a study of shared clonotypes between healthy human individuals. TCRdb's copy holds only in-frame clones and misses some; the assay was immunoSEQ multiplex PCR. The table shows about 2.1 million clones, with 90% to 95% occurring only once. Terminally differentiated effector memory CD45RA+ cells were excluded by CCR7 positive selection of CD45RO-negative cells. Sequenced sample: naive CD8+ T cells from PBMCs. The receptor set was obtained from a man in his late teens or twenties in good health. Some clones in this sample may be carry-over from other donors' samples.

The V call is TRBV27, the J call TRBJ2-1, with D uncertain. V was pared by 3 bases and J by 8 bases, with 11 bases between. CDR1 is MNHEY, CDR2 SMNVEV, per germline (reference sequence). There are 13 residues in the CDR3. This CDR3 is CASSFQRTDEQFF. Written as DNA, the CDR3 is TGTGCCAGCAGTTTCCAGAGGACGGATGAGCAGTTCTTC.

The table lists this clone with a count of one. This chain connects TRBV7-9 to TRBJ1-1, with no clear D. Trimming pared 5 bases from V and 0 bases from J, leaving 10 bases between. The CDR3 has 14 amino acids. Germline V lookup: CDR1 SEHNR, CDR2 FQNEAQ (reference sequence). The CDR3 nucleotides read TGTGCCAGCAGCCCACCCCCTATGAACACTGAAGCTTTCTTT. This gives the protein CASSPPPMNTEAFF.

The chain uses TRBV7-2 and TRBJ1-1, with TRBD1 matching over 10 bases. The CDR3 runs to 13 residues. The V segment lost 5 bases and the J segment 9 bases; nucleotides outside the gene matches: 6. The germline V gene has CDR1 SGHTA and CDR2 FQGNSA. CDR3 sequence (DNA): TGTGCCAGCAGCAGCGGGACAGGGGTAAAAGCTTTCTTT. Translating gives CASSSGTGVKAFF.

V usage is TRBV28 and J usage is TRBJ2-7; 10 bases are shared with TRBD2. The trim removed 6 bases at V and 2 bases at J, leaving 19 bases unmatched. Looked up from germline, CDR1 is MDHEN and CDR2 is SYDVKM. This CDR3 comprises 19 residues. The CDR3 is CASSPRLRTSGGPAYEQYF. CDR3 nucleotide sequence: TGTGCCAGCAGCCCCAGGCTTAGGACTAGCGGAGGGCCAGCCTACGAGCAGTACTTC.

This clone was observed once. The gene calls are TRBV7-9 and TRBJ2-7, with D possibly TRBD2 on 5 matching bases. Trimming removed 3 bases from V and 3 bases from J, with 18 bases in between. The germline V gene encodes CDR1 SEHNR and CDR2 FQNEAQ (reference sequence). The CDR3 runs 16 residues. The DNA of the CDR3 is TGTGCCAGCAGCTTCTGGCGGGCTTCGATCGACTACGAGCAGTACTTC. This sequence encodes CASSFWRASIDYEQYF. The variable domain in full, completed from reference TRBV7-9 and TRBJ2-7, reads DTGVSQNPRHKITKRGQNVTFRCDPISEHNRLYWYRQTLGQGPEFLTYFQNEAQLEKSRLLSDRFSAERPKGSFSTLEIQRTEQGDSAMYLCASSFWRASIDYEQYFGPGTRLTVT.

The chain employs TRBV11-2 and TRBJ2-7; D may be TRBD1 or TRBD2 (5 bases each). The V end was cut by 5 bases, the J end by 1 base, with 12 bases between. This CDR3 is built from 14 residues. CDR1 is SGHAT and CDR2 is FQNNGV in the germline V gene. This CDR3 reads CASSPGTGSYEQYF. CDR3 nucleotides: TGTGCCAGCAGCCCCGGGACGGGATCCTACGAGCAGTACTTC. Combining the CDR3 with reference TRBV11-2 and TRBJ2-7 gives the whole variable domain EAGVAQSPRYKIIEKRQSVAFWCNPISGHATLYWYQQILGQGPKLLIQFQNNGVVDDSQLPKDRFSAERLKGVDSTLKIQPAKLEDSAVYLCASSPGTGSYEQYFGPGTRLTVT.

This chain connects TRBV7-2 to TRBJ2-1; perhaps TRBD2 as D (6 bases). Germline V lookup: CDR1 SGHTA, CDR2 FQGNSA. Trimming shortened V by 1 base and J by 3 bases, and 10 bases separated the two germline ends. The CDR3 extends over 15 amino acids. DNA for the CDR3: TGTGCCAGCAGCTTAGATTGGGGACTCTACAATGAGCAGTTCTTC. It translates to CASSLDWGLYNEQFF.

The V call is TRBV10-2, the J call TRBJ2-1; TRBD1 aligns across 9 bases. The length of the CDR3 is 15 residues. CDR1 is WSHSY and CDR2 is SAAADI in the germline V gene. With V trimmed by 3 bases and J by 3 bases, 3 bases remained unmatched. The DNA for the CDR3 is TGCGCCAGCAGTGATACAGGGGGCGTCTACAATGAGCAGTTCTTC. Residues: CASSDTGGVYNEQFF.

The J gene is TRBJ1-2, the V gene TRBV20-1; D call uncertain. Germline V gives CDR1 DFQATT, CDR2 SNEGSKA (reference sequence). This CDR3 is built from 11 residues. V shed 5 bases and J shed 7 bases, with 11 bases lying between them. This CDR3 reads CSAHPGSGYTF. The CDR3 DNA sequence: TGCAGTGCTCACCCCGGGTCTGGCTACACCTTC.

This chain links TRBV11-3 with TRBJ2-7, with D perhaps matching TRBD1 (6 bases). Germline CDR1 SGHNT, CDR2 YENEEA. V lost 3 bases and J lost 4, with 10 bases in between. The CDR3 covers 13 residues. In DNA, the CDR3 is TGTGCCAGCAGCTTGATGGGGGCGTACGAGCAGTACTTC. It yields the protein CASSLMGAYEQYF.

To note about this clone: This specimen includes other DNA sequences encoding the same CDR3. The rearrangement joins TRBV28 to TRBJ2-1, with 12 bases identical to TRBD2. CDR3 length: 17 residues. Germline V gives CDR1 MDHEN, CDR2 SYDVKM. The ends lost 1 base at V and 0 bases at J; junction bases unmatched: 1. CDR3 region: CASSLSTSGSSYNEQFF. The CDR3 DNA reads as TGTGCCAGCAGTTTATCGACTAGCGGGAGCTCCTACAATGAGCAGTTCTTC.

The CDR3 DNA follows: TGTGCCAGCAGTGAACCTTCTAGAGGAGAGACCCAGTACTTC. Translating it yields CASSEPSRGETQYF. This sequence joins TRBV6-5 and TRBJ2-5; D unclear. V was trimmed by 5 bases and J by 4 bases, leaving 14 bases between them. CDR1 is MNHEY and CDR2 is SVGAGI in the germline V gene. The CDR3 runs to 14 residues.

CDR3 protein: CASSPQRGQQYF. For the CDR3, the DNA is TGTGCCAGCAGCCCCCAACGGGGCCAGCAGTACTTC. The chain employs TRBV13 and TRBJ2-7; D tentatively fits TRBD1 or TRBD2 (5 bases each). CDR1 PRHDT and CDR2 FYEKMQ come from the germline V gene (reference sequence). The V end lost 5 bases, the J end lost 8 bases, and 13 bases lay between the germline ends. This CDR3 is built from 12 residues.

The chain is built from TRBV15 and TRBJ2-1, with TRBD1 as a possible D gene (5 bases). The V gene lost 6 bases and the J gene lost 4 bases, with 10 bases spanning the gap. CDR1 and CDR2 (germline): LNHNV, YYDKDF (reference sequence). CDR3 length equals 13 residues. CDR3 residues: CATRGPGYNEQFF. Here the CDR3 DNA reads TGTGCCACCAGGGGGCCGGGTTACAATGAGCAGTTCTTC.

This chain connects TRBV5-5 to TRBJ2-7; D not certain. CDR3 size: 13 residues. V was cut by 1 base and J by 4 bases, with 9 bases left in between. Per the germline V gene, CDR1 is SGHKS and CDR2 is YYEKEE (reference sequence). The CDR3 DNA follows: TGTGCCAGCAGCTTGAGTGCCATTTACGAGCAGTACTTC. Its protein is CASSLSAIYEQYF.

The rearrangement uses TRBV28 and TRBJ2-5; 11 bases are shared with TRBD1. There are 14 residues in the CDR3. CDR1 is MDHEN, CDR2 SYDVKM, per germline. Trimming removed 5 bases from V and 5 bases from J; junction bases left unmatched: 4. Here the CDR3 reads CASSEGQGGETQYF. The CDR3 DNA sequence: TGTGCCAGCAGTGAGGGACAGGGGGGGGAGACCCAGTACTTC. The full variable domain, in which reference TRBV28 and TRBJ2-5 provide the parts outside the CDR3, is DVKVTQSSRYLVKRTGEKVFLECVQDMDHENMFWYRQDPGLGLRLIYFSYDVKMKEKGDIPEGYSVSREKKERFSLILESASTNQTSMYLCASSEGQGGETQYFGPGTRLLVL.

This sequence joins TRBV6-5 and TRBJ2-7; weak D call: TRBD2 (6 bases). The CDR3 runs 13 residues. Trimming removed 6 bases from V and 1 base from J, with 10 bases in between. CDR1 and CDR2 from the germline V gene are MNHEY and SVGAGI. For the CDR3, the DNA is TGTGCCAGCAGCCCGGGAGTATCCTACGAGCAGTACTTC. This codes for CASSPGVSYEQYF.

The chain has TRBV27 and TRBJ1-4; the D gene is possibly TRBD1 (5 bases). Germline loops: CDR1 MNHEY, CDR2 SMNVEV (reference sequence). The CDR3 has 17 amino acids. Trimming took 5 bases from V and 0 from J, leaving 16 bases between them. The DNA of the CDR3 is TGTGCCAGCAGTCCCGCAGGCAGGGCCTCAACTAATGAAAAACTGTTTTTT. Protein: CASSPAGRASTNEKLFF. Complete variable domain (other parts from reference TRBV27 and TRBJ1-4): EAQVTQNPRYLITVTGKKLTVTCSQNMNHEYMSWYRQDPGLGLRQIYYSMNVEVTDKGDVPEGYKVSRKEKRNFPLILESPSPNQTSLYFCASSPAGRASTNEKLFFGSGTQLSVL.

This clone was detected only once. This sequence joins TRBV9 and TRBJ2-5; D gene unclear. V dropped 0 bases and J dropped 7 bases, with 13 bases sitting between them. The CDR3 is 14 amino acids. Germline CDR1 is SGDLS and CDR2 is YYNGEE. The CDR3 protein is CASSVDGSSGTQYF. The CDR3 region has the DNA TGTGCCAGCAGCGTAGATGGCAGTTCCGGGACCCAGTACTTC. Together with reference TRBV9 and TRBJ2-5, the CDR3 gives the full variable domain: DSGVTQTPKHLITATGQRVTLRCSPRSGDLSVYWYQQSLDQGLQFLIQYYNGEERAKGNILERFSAQQFPDLHSELNLSSLELGDSALYFCASSVDGSSGTQYFGPGTRLLVL.

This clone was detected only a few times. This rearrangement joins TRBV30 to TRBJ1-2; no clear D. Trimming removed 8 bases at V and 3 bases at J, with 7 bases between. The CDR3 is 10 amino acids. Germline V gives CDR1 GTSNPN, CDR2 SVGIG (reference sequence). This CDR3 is CAALDYGYTF. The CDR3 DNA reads TGTGCCGCATTGGACTATGGCTACACCTTC.

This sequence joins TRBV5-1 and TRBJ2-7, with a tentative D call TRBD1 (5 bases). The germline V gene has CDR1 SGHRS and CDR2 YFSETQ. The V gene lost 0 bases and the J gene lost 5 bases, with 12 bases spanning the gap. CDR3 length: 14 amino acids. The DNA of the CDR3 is TGCGCCAGCAGCTTGGAGAAGGGGCCGGACGAGCAGTACTTC. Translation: CASSLEKGPDEQYF.

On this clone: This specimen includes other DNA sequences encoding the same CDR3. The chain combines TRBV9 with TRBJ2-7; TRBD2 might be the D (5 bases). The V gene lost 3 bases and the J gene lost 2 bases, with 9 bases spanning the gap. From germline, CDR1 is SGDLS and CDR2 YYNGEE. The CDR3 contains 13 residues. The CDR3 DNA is TGTGCCAGCAGCGCGGGTAGCGCCTACGAGCAGTACTTC. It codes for CASSAGSAYEQYF. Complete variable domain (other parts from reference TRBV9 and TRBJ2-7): DSGVTQTPKHLITATGQRVTLRCSPRSGDLSVYWYQQSLDQGLQFLIQYYNGEERAKGNILERFSAQQFPDLHSELNLSSLELGDSALYFCASSAGSAYEQYFGPGTRLTVT.

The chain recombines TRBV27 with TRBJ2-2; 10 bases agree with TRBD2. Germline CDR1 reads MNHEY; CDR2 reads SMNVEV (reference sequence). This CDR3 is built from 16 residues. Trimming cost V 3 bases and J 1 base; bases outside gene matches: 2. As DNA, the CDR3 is TGTGCCAGCAGTTTGTCTAGCGGGAGGAACACCGGGGAGCTGTTTTTT. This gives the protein CASSLSSGRNTGELFF.